The next 4 T cell receptor beta chains were all read from a single sample in a study of CD8+ T cells in alopecia areata. The authors extracted RNA and reverse transcribed it into cDNA as the sequencing template. Sequencing was performed with immunoSEQ multiplex PCR; in TCRdb, only in-frame clones are kept and a portion is missing. Of some 130,000 clones listed, approximately 49% are singletons. The sample was CD8+ T cells sorted from blood, taken at week 0. The receptors come from a human donor with alopecia areata.

In DNA form, the CDR3 reads TGTGCCAGCAGTAACAGCCGGGACACTTTGACCTACGAGCAGTACTTC. It specifies CASSNSRDTLTYEQYF. The chain has TRBV25-1 and TRBJ2-7; D is perhaps TRBD1 (6 bases). Germline assignment: CDR1 MGHDK and CDR2 SYGVNS. The CDR3 has 16 residues. V lost 5 bases, J lost 2 bases, and 19 bases lay in between.

The rearrangement links TRBV5-6 to TRBJ1-1; D not resolved. Germline values: CDR1 SGHDT, CDR2 YYEEEE. The germline V and J ends were trimmed by 0 bases and 1 base, with 4 bases remaining between them. The CDR3 is made up of 13 amino acids. The CDR3 bases are TGTGCCAGCAGCTTGGGTCCGAACACTGAAGCTTTCTTT. It is translated as CASSLGPNTEAFF.

The rearrangement links TRBV7-2 to TRBJ2-7, with D perhaps matching TRBD1 (6 bases). CDR3 length: 15 residues. Germline CDR1 and CDR2: SGHTA and FQGNSA. Trimming pared 5 bases from V and 2 bases from J, leaving 16 bases between. CDR3 protein: CASSVFQGPTYEQYF. The DNA of the CDR3 is TGTGCCAGCAGCGTCTTCCAGGGGCCCACCTACGAGCAGTACTTC.

This clone appeared a single time. CDR3 amino acids: CASSVEASGGFTDTQYF. CDR3 nucleotides: TGTGCCAGCAGCGTAGAAGCTAGCGGGGGTTTTACAGATACGCAGTATTTT. The V and J genes are TRBV9 and TRBJ2-3, with 10 bases that match TRBD2. The trim removed 0 bases at V and 3 bases at J, leaving 7 bases unmatched. CDR3 size: 17 residues. CDR1 and CDR2 from the germline V gene are SGDLS and YYNGEE.